This T cell receptor beta chain was obtained from a study of CD8+ T cells in alopecia areata. On the study more broadly: By percentage of affected scalp area, the severity of treated patients was scored. Findings and limits, study-wide: The study also sequences resident alphabeta T cells of normal skin in scalp samples.

This sample's treatment: oral pan-JAK inhibitor, 5-10 mg twice daily. cDNA serving as the sequencing template came from extracted, reverse transcribed RNA. Clones were read by immunoSEQ multiplex PCR, and TCRdb kept only the in-frame ones, dropping some. The repertoire holds a few hundred thousand clones, with around 64% as singletons. In its sample, this clone was seen a few times. Its antigen is not identified. Sequenced here: CD4+ T cells sorted from blood, sampled around week 54, from a patient treated with tofacitinib. The sequence came from a human donor with alopecia areata.

In DNA form, the CDR3 reads TGTGCCAGCTCACCACTTACTCGGACTGGAGATGAGCAGTTCTTC. It encodes CASSPLTRTGDEQFF. This chain connects TRBV18 to TRBJ2-1, with D perhaps matching TRBD2 (5 bases). Germline lookup yields CDR1 KGHSH and CDR2 LQKENI. The V gene lost 1 base and the J gene lost 8 bases, with 15 bases spanning the gap. The CDR3 contains 15 residues.